The clone carrying this T cell receptor beta chain was picked up a small number of times. The antigen is not known. This sample was included in a study of early T cells in non-severe SARS-CoV-2 infection. Across the study: From unsorted whole blood, bulk RNA was sequenced, and the chains remained unpaired. Study-level results: CD4 and private specificities were missed by VDJdb matching, which favored anti-spike CD8 responses.

Individual cDNA molecules carried attached unique molecular identifiers. From the 5' RACE reads, TCRdb called clonotypes with MiXCR, one entry per CDR3 protein. The top ten hold 3.1% of the sample, which has 100,000 to 120,000 distinct CDR3 sequences, around 10% seen once. Germline assignment: CDR1 SGHVS and CDR2 FNYEAQ. Trimming at V came to 5 bases and at J to 5 bases, leaving 9 bases not matched to a gene. There are 16 residues in the CDR3. The TCR sequence derives from an adult who was a healthcare worker with PCR-confirmed SARS-CoV-2 infection or an uninfected control (not recorded which). The V call is TRBV7-6, the J call TRBJ1-6; 7 bases fit TRBD1. The sequenced sample was whole blood. CDR3 bases: TGTGCCAGCAGCCCTTCCGGGACAGTGAATAATTCACCCCTCCACTTT. It encodes CASSPSGTVNNSPLHF.